Below are 18 T cell receptor beta chains sequenced from a single sample in a study of Graves' ophthalmopathy and Graves' hyperthyroidism. Transcripts of RNA were the source for amplifying TCR beta CDR3 regions. RT-PCR with HTBI primers came first, then second-round multiplex PCR. TCRdb passed the multiplex PCR reads through MiXCR, listing each CDR3 protein once. This repertoire shows about 700,000 distinct CDR3 sequences, roughly 39% found once; its top ten account for around 3.3%. Material: peripheral blood. The source is an adult man with Graves' ophthalmopathy.

There are a few counts of this clonotype. J is TRBJ1-1 and V is TRBV9; D is perhaps TRBD1 (5 bases). The CDR3 length is 16 residues. Trimming pared 4 bases from V and 5 bases from J, leaving 21 bases between. CDR1 is SGDLS, CDR2 YYNGEE, per germline. The CDR3 is CASSQLAGQGGTEAFF. The CDR3 region has the DNA TGTGCCAGCAGCCAATTAGCGGGGCAGGGCGGGACTGAAGCTTTCTTT.

Comments on this clonotype: A much more abundant neighbour one base away suggests this may be a read error. The chain combines TRBV7-8 with TRBJ2-2; D not resolved. CDR3 length equals 14 residues. CDR1 and CDR2 from the germline V gene are SGHVS and FQNEAQ. In DNA form, the CDR3 reads TGTGCCGGCAGCTTGGGCGTCGGCACCGGGGAGCTGTTTTTT. Its protein is CAGSLGVGTGELFF.

This clonotype was seen repeatedly, ten times or more. This chain links TRBV16 with TRBJ1-1; 7 nucleotides line up with TRBD1. This CDR3 is 15 amino acids long. Trimming took 2 bases from V and 5 from J; bases not matched to a gene: 8. CDR1 is KGHSY, CDR2 FQNENV, per germline. CDR3 in DNA: TGTGCCAGCAGCCAACCCAACAGGGGAAGTACTGAAGCTTTCTTT. This translates into CASSQPNRGSTEAFF.

This clonotype was counted at least ten times. The gene calls are TRBV10-3 and TRBJ2-6, with TRBD1 as a possible D gene (6 bases). Germline-derived CDR1 and CDR2 are ENHRY and SYGVKD. With 8 bases removed from V and 3 bases from J, the gap between germline ends came to 8 bases. This CDR3 is 13 amino acids long. The CDR3 spells CAIRQVGANVLTF. The CDR3 region has the DNA TGTGCCATCCGACAGGTTGGGGCCAACGTCCTGACTTTC.

The CDR3 coding sequence is TGTGCCAGCTCACCACCTACCCGGGGAGGGCAGTACTTC. Translated: CASSPPTRGGQYF. The genes are TRBV18 and TRBJ2-7; TRBD2 is a possible D gene (6 bases). V was cut by 0 bases and J by 9 bases, with 12 bases left in between. This CDR3 has 13 residues. Germline CDR1 KGHSH, CDR2 LQKENI.

This clonotype was picked up many times. This chain links TRBV2 with TRBJ1-1, with TRBD1 as a possible D gene (5 bases). V was pared by 5 bases and J by 1 base, with 17 bases between. Germline CDR1 reads SNHLY; CDR2 reads FYNNEI. The CDR3 spans 16 residues. The CDR3 nucleotides are TGTGCCAGCAGTCCCCGGGCGGGACGTAAGAACACTGAAGCTTTCTTT. This codes for CASSPRAGRKNTEAFF.

For the CDR3, the DNA is TGTGCCATCAGTGGGACAGTCCACGAGCAGTACTTC. This sequence encodes CAISGTVHEQYF. The chain combines TRBV10-3 with TRBJ2-7; D possibly corresponds to TRBD1 (6 bases). The CDR3 has 12 residues. CDR1 ENHRY and CDR2 SYGVKD come from the germline V gene. The V end was cut by 4 bases, the J end by 5 bases, with 9 bases between.

This clonotype was picked up many times. This chain connects TRBV7-2 to TRBJ2-7; D remains ambiguous. The V gene's germline CDR1 is SGHTA and CDR2 FQGNSA. Trimming stripped 0 bases from V and 5 bases from J, with 2 bases between. The CDR3 runs to 11 residues. The CDR3 here is CASSLAHEQYF. The CDR3, as DNA: TGTGCCAGCAGCTTAGCCCACGAGCAGTACTTC.

A remark on this clonotype: Its ends do not fully match the called genes, so a read error is possible. The chain links TRBV9 to TRBJ1-1; TRBD1 might be the D (5 bases). The CDR3 runs 13 residues. The germline CDR1 and CDR2 sequences are SGDLS and YYNGEE. CDR3 DNA: TGTGCCAGCAGCGTAGGACAGAGTGCTGAAGCTTCCTTT. As protein: CASSVGQSAEASF.

About this clonotype: This CDR3 fails to terminate in the conserved phenylalanine or tryptophan, so it likely reflects a read error. The genes are TRBV7-2 and TRBJ1-1; 7 nucleotides match TRBD1. CDR1 and CDR2 from the germline V gene are SGHTA and FQGNSA. The CDR3 length is 16 residues. This CDR3 reads CASSQGLGQLNTEAFV. CDR3 DNA sequence: TGCGCCAGCAGCCAGGGATTGGGACAGTTGAACACTGAAGCTTTCGTT.

The V and J genes are TRBV9 and TRBJ1-5; 9 bases are a match to TRBD1. V lost 4 bases, J lost 5 bases, and 13 bases stayed unmatched. The CDR3 is 17 residues long. Germline V gene data show CDR1 as SGDLS and CDR2 as YYNGEE. The CDR3 DNA reads as TGTGCCAGCAGCCTTCTCGGGACAGGGATTGCGGATCAGCCCCAGCATTTT. The encoded protein is CASSLLGTGIADQPQHF.

This clonotype has only a few counts. The CDR3 coding sequence is TGTGCCAGCAGCTTGGGTGGGGCAGGTTCCCAAGAGACCCAGTACTTC. It specifies CASSLGGAGSQETQYF. The rearrangement uses TRBV5-4 and TRBJ2-5, with D perhaps TRBD1 (5 bases). Germline-derived CDR1 and CDR2 are SGHNT and YYREEE (reference sequence). V was pared by 0 bases and J by 1 base, with 13 bases between. CDR3 length: 16 residues.

The chain is built from TRBV7-8 and TRBJ2-1; TRBD1 aligns across 7 bases. Germline V gene sequence: CDR1 SGHVS, CDR2 FQNEAQ. Trimming took 5 bases from V and 0 from J; bases not matched to a gene: 7. CDR3 length: 16 residues. The CDR3 loop is CASSLETGYSYNEQFF. DNA for the CDR3: TGTGCCAGCAGCCTGGAGACAGGGTACTCCTACAATGAGCAGTTCTTC. The full variable domain, with the rest looked up from reference TRBV7-8 and TRBJ2-1, is GAGVSQSPRYKVAKRGQDVALRCDPISGHVSLFWYQQALGQGPEFLTYFQNEAQLDKSGLPSDRFFAERPEGSVSTLKIQRTQQEDSAVYLCASSLETGYSYNEQFFGPGTRLTVL.

This clonotype was detected many times. This chain connects TRBV15 to TRBJ2-7, with D possibly matching TRBD1 (6 bases). The CDR3 consists of 16 residues. V shed 3 bases and J shed 2 bases, with 17 bases lying between them. Germline values: CDR1 LNHNV, CDR2 YYDKDF (reference sequence). DNA for the CDR3: TGTGCCACCAGCAGGGACAGCGCGGGCCGGCCCTACGAGCAGTACTTC. Amino acid sequence: CATSRDSAGRPYEQYF.

This chain joins TRBV10-3 and TRBJ1-5; D gene unclear. Per germline, CDR1 ENHRY and CDR2 SYGVKD. V gave up 2 bases and J gave up 11 bases, with 22 bases separating them. CDR3 size: 16 residues. The CDR3 loop reads CAISEDSGSIWETQHF. CDR3 sequence (DNA): TGTGCCATCAGTGAGGATAGCGGGAGTATTTGGGAGACCCAGCATTTT.

As regards this clonotype: No conserved phenylalanine or tryptophan ends this CDR3, so it is likely a read error. The DNA is left out, because the CDR3 cannot be placed on it with certainty; the CDR3 is given as TCRdb lists it. V gene TRBV2 combines with J gene TRBJ1-2. CDR1 is SNHLY, CDR2 FYNNEI, per germline. Inclusive of both ends, the CDR3 amounts to 11 amino acids. The CDR3 sequence: CASSEVRTTLI.

This clonotype was seen repeatedly, ten times or more. The V and J genes are TRBV7-6 and TRBJ1-1, with a tentative D call TRBD1 (6 bases). Per the germline V gene, CDR1 is SGHVS and CDR2 is FNYEAQ. Trimming left V 7 bases short and J 8 bases short, with 14 bases between. This CDR3 has 12 amino acids. CDR3 in amino acids: CASTTGMGEAFF. DNA of the CDR3: TGTGCCAGCACAACAGGGATGGGGGAAGCTTTCTTT.

This clonotype has ten or more counts. DNA for the CDR3: TGTGCCACCAGAAGGGACAGGCGGAATCAGCCCCAGCATTTT. This gives the protein CATRRDRRNQPQHF. The rearrangement uses TRBV15 and TRBJ1-5; 8 bases line up with TRBD1. The length of the CDR3 is 14 residues. Germline V lookup: CDR1 LNHNV, CDR2 YYDKDF (reference sequence). With V trimmed by 6 bases and J by 4 bases, 5 bases remained unmatched.